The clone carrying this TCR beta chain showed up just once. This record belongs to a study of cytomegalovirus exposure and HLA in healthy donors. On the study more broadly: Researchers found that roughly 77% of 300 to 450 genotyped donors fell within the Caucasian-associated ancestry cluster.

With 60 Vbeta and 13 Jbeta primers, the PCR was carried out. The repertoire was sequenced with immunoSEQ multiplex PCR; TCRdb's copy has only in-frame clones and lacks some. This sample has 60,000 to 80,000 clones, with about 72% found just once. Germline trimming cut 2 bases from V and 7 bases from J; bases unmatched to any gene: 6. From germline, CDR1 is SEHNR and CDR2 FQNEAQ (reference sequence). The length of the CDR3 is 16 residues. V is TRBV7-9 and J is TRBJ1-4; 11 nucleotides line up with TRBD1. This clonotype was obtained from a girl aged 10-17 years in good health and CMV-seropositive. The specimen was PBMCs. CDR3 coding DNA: TGTGCCAGCAGCTTATCGAGGACAGGGGGCGTTGAAAAACTGTTTTTT. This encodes CASSLSRTGGVEKLFF.